This T cell receptor (beta chain) was captured in a study of metastatic and nonmetastatic thyroid tumors. Study background: Thyroid patients, malignant and benign, had repertoires compared across blood and tumor or nodule tissue.

The junction had 11 bases not matched to a gene; V was cut back by 3 bases and J by 1 base. From germline, CDR1 is SNHLY and CDR2 FYNNEI. The CDR3 loop spans 17 amino acids. Study conclusions and caveats: Patients with malignant thyroid tumors reportedly had significantly higher TCR beta diversity than those with benign nodules, in blood and tumor.

Treatment of any kind had been given to no patient before thyroid surgery. As originally analysed: In papillary thyroid cancer, a distant-metastasis classifier was built using CDR3 differences across clinicopathological groups. TCRdb reanalyzed the PCR reads via MiXCR. The V and J calls reflect TCRdb's pipeline rather than the authors' work. The sample has over 25,000 clones; 4% to 5% are singletons. This clone was seen ten or more times. The antigen is undetermined. This TCR was recovered from a female donor with papillary thyroid cancer or a benign thyroid nodule (not recorded which). Some clones in this sample may be carry-over from other donors' samples. Sequenced input: blood. The gene calls are TRBV2 and TRBJ1-1, with TRBD1 identical over 7 bases. The CDR3 bases are TGTGCCAGCAGTGACCCGGGACAGATTGAATCGAACACTGAAGCTTTCTTT. Its protein is CASSDPGQIESNTEAFF.